Given below is one TCR beta chain in context. Its matching antigen is unknown. Libraries were prepared by immunoSEQ multiplex PCR; TCRdb keeps only in-frame clonotypes and omits some of them. This table holds fewer than 200,000 clones, 90% found once. These data belong to a study of T cell responses to AZD1222 COVID-19 vaccine. V dropped 4 bases and J dropped 5; count of bases not matched to a gene: 10. CDR1 and CDR2 from the germline V gene are LGHDT and YNNKEL (reference sequence). The CDR3 runs 15 residues. General study points: Donors were chiefly white British, with a greater number of females, and clonal diversity was perhaps underestimated.

The sample was peripheral blood, taken on day 0 of AZD1222 vaccination. The chain is built from TRBV3-1 (or the pseudogene TRBV3-2) and TRBJ1-2; 7 bases map to TRBD1. The receptor was isolated from an adult in good health. CDR3 DNA sequence: TGTGCCAGCAGCCGAATTCGGGACAGTGAGTATGGCTACACCTTC. Its translation is CASSRIRDSEYGYTF.